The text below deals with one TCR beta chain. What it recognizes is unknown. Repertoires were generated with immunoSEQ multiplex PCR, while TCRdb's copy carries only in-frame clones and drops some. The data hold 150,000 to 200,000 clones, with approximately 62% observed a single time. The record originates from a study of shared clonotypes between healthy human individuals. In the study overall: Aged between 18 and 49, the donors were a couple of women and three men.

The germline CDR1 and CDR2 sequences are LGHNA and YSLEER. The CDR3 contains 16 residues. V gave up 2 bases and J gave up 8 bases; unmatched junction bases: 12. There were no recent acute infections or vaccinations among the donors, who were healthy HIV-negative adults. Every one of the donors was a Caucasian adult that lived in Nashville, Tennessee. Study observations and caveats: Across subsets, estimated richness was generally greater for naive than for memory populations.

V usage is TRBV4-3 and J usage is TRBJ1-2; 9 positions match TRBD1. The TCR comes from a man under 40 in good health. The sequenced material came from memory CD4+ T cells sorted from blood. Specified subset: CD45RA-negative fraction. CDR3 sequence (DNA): TGCGCCAGCAGCCAATCTCCGGGACAGGGAGACTTAGGCTACACCTTC. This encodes CASSQSPGQGDLGYTF.